The 2 T cell receptor beta chains below were found in one sample sequenced in a study of tumor and adjacent non-tumor tissue in lung cancer. This sample's RNA came from whole unsorted tissue. This non-tumor lung sample came from over 3 cm beyond the tumor edge. TCRbeta libraries were built with three rounds of nested PCR, modified from ARM-PCR. TCRdb re-analysed the multiplex PCR reads in MiXCR, keeping a single row per CDR3 protein. This table has tens of thousands of distinct CDR3 sequences, around 76% appearing once. The sequencing sample was made of distant non-tumor lung tissue. The receptors come from a man aged 60 to 75 with non-small cell lung cancer.

CDR3 in amino acids: CASSKQADRGVDTQYF. The CDR3 bases are TGTGCCAGCAGCAAACAGGCGGACAGGGGTGTAGATACGCAGTATTTT. V gene TRBV7-2 combines with J gene TRBJ2-3; 9 positions match TRBD1. Germline CDR1 reads SGHTA; CDR2 reads FQGNSA. CDR3 length equals 16 residues. V lost 5 bases, J lost 5 bases, and 11 bases stayed unmatched.

This clonotype was detected only once. A read error may account for a junction end that differs from germline. The chain uses TRBV6-2 or TRBV6-3 and TRBJ2-2; maybe TRBD2 (5 bases). Germline loops: CDR1 MNHEY, CDR2 SVGEGT. The CDR3 length is 15 residues. The CDR3 region is CDSSSIGRNIGELFF. CDR3 coding DNA: TGTGACAGCAGTTCAATTGGGAGAAACATCGGGGAGTTGTTTTTT.